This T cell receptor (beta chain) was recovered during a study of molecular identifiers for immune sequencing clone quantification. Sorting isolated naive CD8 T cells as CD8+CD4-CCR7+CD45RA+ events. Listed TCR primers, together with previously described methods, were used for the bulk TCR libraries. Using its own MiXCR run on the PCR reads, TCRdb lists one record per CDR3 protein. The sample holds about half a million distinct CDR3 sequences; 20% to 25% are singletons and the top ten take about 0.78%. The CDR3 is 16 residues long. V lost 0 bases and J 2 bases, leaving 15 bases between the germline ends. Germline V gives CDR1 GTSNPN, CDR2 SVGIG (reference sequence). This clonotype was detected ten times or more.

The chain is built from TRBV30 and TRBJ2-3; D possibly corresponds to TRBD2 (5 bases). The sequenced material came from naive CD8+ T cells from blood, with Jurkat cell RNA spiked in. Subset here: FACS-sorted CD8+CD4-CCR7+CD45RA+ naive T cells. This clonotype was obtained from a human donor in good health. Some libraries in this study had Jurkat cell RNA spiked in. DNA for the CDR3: TGTGCCTGGAGTGTACCTGGTAGCGAAGACACAGATACGCAGTATTTT. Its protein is CAWSVPGSEDTDTQYF.